This T cell receptor (beta chain) was found in a study of regulatory T cells in long-lasting Graves disease. Findings and limits, study-wide: Persistent disease preferred TRBV28, TRBJ1-2 and TRBJ2-5. Among persistent patients, a larger number of public clonotypes were shared (about 3,000) than among newly diagnosed patients (about 970).

This clonotype has at least ten counts. Its antigen is unidentified. The V gene's germline CDR1 is SGHTA and CDR2 FQGNSA. The V gene lost 3 bases and the J gene lost 0 bases, with 9 bases spanning the gap. This CDR3 is built from 15 residues. The time point here: persistent/refractory GD, antithyroid drugs over 5 years with positive TRAb. PBMC-extracted RNA yielded the TCR library. Arm-PCR of CDR3 regions and iRepertoire HTBI primers were used to build TCR beta libraries. A single record per CDR3 protein comes from TCRdb applying MiXCR to the multiplex PCR reads. The sample includes about 460,000 distinct CDR3 sequences, 20% to 25% of them seen just once.

This chain uses TRBV7-2 with TRBJ2-4; D is unclear. This material consisted of peripheral blood mononuclear cells (PBMCs), taken when the disease was refractory, from a patient treated with antithyroid drugs. The TCR originated in a female donor with Graves disease. The CDR3 loop reads CASSFRDGAKNIQYF. The CDR3 bases are TGTGCCAGCAGCTTCCGCGACGGAGCCAAAAACATTCAGTACTTC.